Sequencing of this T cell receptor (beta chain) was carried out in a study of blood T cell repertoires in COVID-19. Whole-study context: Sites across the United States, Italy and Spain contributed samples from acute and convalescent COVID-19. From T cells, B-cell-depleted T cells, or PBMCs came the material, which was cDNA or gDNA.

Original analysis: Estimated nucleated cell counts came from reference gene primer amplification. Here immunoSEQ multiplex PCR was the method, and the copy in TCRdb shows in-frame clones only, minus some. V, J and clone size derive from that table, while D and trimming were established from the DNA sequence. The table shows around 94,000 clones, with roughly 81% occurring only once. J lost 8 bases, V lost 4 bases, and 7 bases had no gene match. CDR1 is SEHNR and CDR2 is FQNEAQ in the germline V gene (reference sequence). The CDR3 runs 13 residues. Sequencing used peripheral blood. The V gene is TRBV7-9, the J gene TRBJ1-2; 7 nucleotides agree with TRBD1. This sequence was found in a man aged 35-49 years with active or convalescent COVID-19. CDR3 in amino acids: CASSSRQGRGYTF. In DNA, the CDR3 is TGTGCCAGCAGCTCTCGACAGGGCAGGGGCTACACCTTC.